The rows below give T cell receptor beta chains drawn from one sample of a study of blood T cell repertoires in COVID-19. Libraries were prepared by immunoSEQ multiplex PCR; TCRdb keeps only in-frame clonotypes and omits some of them. The sample records about 110,000 clones, roughly 80% being singletons. Input material: peripheral blood. The origin of the receptors is a human donor in a cohort sampled during active or convalescent COVID-19. The CDR3 runs from the conserved cysteine through the conserved F or W. D genes are given only for firm matches.

d_gene: TRBD2
j_gene: TRBJ2-1
v_gene: TRBV15
CDR3aa: CATSRDLTSGGAEFF
CDR3nt: TGTGCCACCAGCAGAGATCTGACTAGCGGGGGGGCGGAGTTCTTC

d_gene: NA
j_gene: TRBJ2-7
v_gene: TRBV5-4
CDR3aa: CASSLAGIGYYEQYF
CDR3nt: TGTGCCAGCAGCTTGGCAGGGATTGGATACTACGAGCAGTACTTC

d_gene: TRBD2
j_gene: TRBJ2-1
v_gene: TRBV6-5
CDR3aa: CASRGGSSYNEQFF
CDR3nt: TGTGCCAGCCGCGGGGGGTCCTCCTACAATGAGCAGTTCTTC

d_gene: TRBD2
j_gene: TRBJ2-3
v_gene: TRBV11-3
CDR3aa: CASSLGILAGSTDTQYF
CDR3nt: TGTGCCAGCAGCTTAGGGATACTAGCGGGAAGCACAGATACGCAGTATTTT

d_gene: NA
j_gene: TRBJ1-5
v_gene: TRBV28
CDR3aa: CASSPLRYSNQPQHF
CDR3nt: TGTGCCAGCAGTCCTCTTCGGTATAGCAATCAGCCCCAGCATTTT

d_gene: NA
j_gene: TRBJ2-5
v_gene: TRBV18
CDR3aa: CASSSNQETQYF
CDR3nt: TGTGCCAGCTCATCTAATCAAGAGACCCAGTACTTC

d_gene: TRBD1
j_gene: TRBJ2-7
v_gene: TRBV5-1
CDR3aa: CASSPRDRTYEQYF
CDR3nt: TGCGCCAGCAGCCCCCGGGACAGAACCTACGAGCAGTACTTC

d_gene: TRBD1
j_gene: TRBJ1-2
v_gene: TRBV6-5
CDR3aa: CASSRGQGAGYTF
CDR3nt: TGTGCCAGCAGTCGCGGACAGGGGGCTGGCTACACCTTC

d_gene: NA
j_gene: TRBJ2-3
v_gene: TRBV27
CDR3aa: CASSLSRVDLPSSQYF
CDR3nt: TGTGCCAGCAGTTTATCGAGGGTGGACCTCCCTTCGTCGCAGTATTTT

d_gene: NA
j_gene: TRBJ1-5
v_gene: TRBV4-1
CDR3aa: CASSPWTDNQPQHF
CDR3nt: TGCGCCAGCAGCCCTTGGACAGACAATCAGCCCCAGCATTTT